This T cell receptor (beta chain) was sequenced for a study of siplizumab effects on memory and regulatory T cells. The study's findings and limits: The Treg-derived share of mappable alloreactive CD4+ clones averaged 68.8% with siplizumab and around 26% in controls. The apparent diversity of naive T cells exceeded that of memory cells, and naive T cells seemed to make a major contribution to the alloresponse. Tracing alloreactive clones into unstimulated subsets worked for only a minor fraction of them.

On this clone itself: Its target is not known.

Assays were performed on 10^5 or so TCR templates per sample. The repertoire was sequenced with immunoSEQ multiplex PCR; TCRdb's copy has only in-frame clones and lacks some. The table includes about 87,000 clones, around 89% detected once. The CDR3 covers 14 residues. V was trimmed by 0 bases and J by 6 bases, leaving 10 bases between them. Germline CDR1 reads SGHRS; CDR2 reads YFSETQ. This TCR was recovered from a human donor in good health. This sequence joins TRBV5-1 and TRBJ1-5; D remains unclear. Specimen: CD4+ T cells sorted from blood. DNA for the CDR3: TGCGCCAGCAGCTTGGGCGAAACGGGTCAGCCCCAGCATTTT. Its translation: CASSLGETGQPQHF.